These 3 T cell receptor beta chains were all obtained from the same sample, sequenced in a study of T cells in Graves' hyperthyroidism and ophthalmopathy. RNA transcripts gave rise to amplified TCR beta CDR3 regions. First-round RT-PCR with HTBI primers amplified the TCR CDR3 region. TCRdb recomputed calls from the multiplex PCR reads with MiXCR, one row per CDR3 protein. Counted here are hundreds of thousands of distinct CDR3 sequences, about 20% occurring once; the ten biggest clones make up 40% to 50%. The source material was blood. Receptors were obtained from a man aged 35-49 years with Graves' ophthalmopathy.

The genes are TRBV29-1 and TRBJ2-4; the match to TRBD2 covers 10 bases. V was pared by 4 bases and J by 1 base, with 4 bases of the junction left unmatched. Germline values: CDR1 SQVTM, CDR2 ANQGSEA. The CDR3 length is 15 residues. CDR3 sequence (DNA): TGCAGCGTTGGAAGCGGGAGGGATGCCAAAAACATTCAGTACTTC. Protein: CSVGSGRDAKNIQYF.

The chain joins TRBV5-1 to TRBJ1-2; TRBD1 is a possible D gene (5 bases). The CDR3 sequence is 13 residues long. V was clipped by 2 bases and J by 8 bases, with 13 bases between them. Per the germline V gene, CDR1 is SGHRS and CDR2 is YFSETQ. CDR3 region: CASSLSGQAGYTF. Written as DNA, the CDR3 is TGCGCCAGCAGCTTATCAGGGCAGGCGGGCTACACCTTC.

This chain links TRBV6-2 or TRBV6-3 with TRBJ2-7; D perhaps matches TRBD2 (6 bases). Germline V gene data show CDR1 as MNHEY and CDR2 as SVGEGT. Trimming left V 5 bases short and J 0 bases short, with 17 bases between. The CDR3 is 16 amino acids. The CDR3 spells CASSPSAGYGSYEQYF. CDR3 nucleotide sequence: TGTGCCAGCAGTCCTTCGGCGGGGTACGGCTCCTACGAGCAGTACTTC.